A single TCR beta chain is shown here with its context. Its antigen is not known. Produced via immunoSEQ multiplex PCR; TCRdb's table is partial and in-frame only. The table includes over 150,000 clones, 87% detected once. The data are from a study of T cell responses to AZD1222 COVID-19 vaccine. The CDR3 sequence is 14 residues long. Germline V gene lookup returns CDR1 SGHAT and CDR2 FQNNGV. V lost 5 bases to trimming and J lost 0 bases; unmatched junction nucleotides: 4. Some second doses came at about 4 weeks and others at about 12 weeks; these were pooled. Study-level findings and limits: The breadth and depth of Spike-specific TCRs increased once two AZD1222 doses had been given. Among the donors, most were white British and more were female, and clonal diversity was possibly underestimated.

The starting material was peripheral blood, obtained 28 days after the second AZD1222 dose. The chain couples TRBV11-2 to TRBJ2-7, with TRBD1 matching over 7 bases. The receptor was isolated from an adult who received the AZD1222 COVID-19 vaccine. The CDR3 region has the DNA TGTGCCAGCAGCACGACAGGGCCCTCCTACGAGCAGTACTTC. This encodes CASSTTGPSYEQYF. Supplemented by reference TRBV11-2 and TRBJ2-7, the full variable domain reads EAGVAQSPRYKIIEKRQSVAFWCNPISGHATLYWYQQILGQGPKLLIQFQNNGVVDDSQLPKDRFSAERLKGVDSTLKIQPAKLEDSAVYLCASSTTGPSYEQYFGPGTRLTVT.